This TCR beta chain is from a study of CD4 T cells in relation to SARS-CoV-2 and coronaviruses. Across the study: A couple of subjects were Hispanic; patients were seven to nine males and a handful of females.

CDR1 is GTSNPN and CDR2 is SVGIG in the germline V gene (reference sequence). V was pared by 8 bases and J by 8 bases, with 17 bases between. The CDR3 has 12 amino acids. Survey-level TCR-beta sequencing used DNA from CEF-cultured naive and memory CD4+ T cells. Sequencing was performed with immunoSEQ multiplex PCR; in TCRdb, only in-frame clones are kept and a portion is missing. This table has approximately 41,000 clones, approximately 84% appearing once. Naive or memory CD4+ cells were cultured 1:1 with T cell-depleted PBMCs plus CEF. As to this clone: The antigen remains undetermined.

The chain is built from TRBV30 and TRBJ2-3; D unresolved. The sample comprised naive CD4+ T cells from PBMCs, cultured in vitro. The sample's subset: naive CD4+ T cells isolated by negative enrichment. The origin of this receptor is an adult with COVID-19. The CDR3 nucleotides read TGTGCCAGCATGGGCCCCCTGGGTACGCAGTATTTT. Protein: CASMGPLGTQYF.